This is a list of T cell receptor beta chains from one sample in a study of T cell clones after liver transplantation. Data came from immunoSEQ multiplex PCR; TCRdb stores just in-frame clones and leaves some out. The sample has roughly 97,000 clones, roughly 80% seen once; the top ten hold over 0.75%. The sequences come from CD4+ T cells from blood, collected before liver transplant. The receptors shown here come from a human donor who received a liver transplant. CDR3s include the opening cysteine and the closing phenylalanine or tryptophan. A D gene is named only where the DNA matches it firmly. Not every row has a clone size; where given, it reads once, few, many or a size class.

TRBJ1-2,once,NA,TRBV27,CASSLNPLEIYGYTF,TGTGCCAGCAGTTTAAACCCCCTCGAGATATATGGCTACACCTTC
TRBJ1-2,NA,TRBD1,TRBV11-2,CASSGQGIYGYTF,TGTGCCTCGAGCGGACAGGGAATCTATGGCTACACCTTC
TRBJ1-2,NA,NA,TRBV7-2,CASSFGSNYGYTF,TGTGCCAGCAGCTTCGGATCTAACTATGGCTACACCTTC
TRBJ1-1,NA,TRBD1,TRBV27,CASRTGGRGTEAFF,TGTGCCAGCAGGACAGGGGGCCGGGGCACTGAAGCTTTCTTT
TRBJ2-3,NA,TRBD1,TRBV5-8,CASSWTGVTDTQYF,TGTGCCAGCAGCTGGACAGGGGTCACAGATACGCAGTATTTT
TRBJ2-3,NA,NA,TRBV11-2,CASSLVRQASDTQYF,TGTGCCAGCAGCTTAGTTCGACAAGCTTCCGATACGCAGTATTTT
TRBJ1-3,NA,NA,TRBV2,CASTDGTLVNSGNTIYF,TGTGCCAGCACCGATGGGACTTTGGTAAACTCTGGAAACACCATATATTTT
TRBJ2-1,NA,NA,TRBV7-7,CASSLLGGHEQFF,TGTGCCAGCAGCTTACTTGGGGGCCATGAGCAGTTCTTC
TRBJ2-7,NA,NA,TRBV5-1,CASSLGVRDEQYF,TGCGCCAGCAGCTTGGGGGTACGGGACGAGCAGTACTTC
TRBJ1-1,NA,TRBD1,TRBV29-1,CSVYRGSTEAFF,TGCAGCGTCTACAGGGGGTCCACTGAAGCTTTCTTT
TRBJ1-4,NA,NA,TRBV7-6,CASSLGAEKLFF,TGTGCCAGCAGCTTAGGCGCTGAAAAACTGTTTTTT
TRBJ1-1,NA,TRBD1,TRBV4-1,CASSQDMWRTGLNTEAFF,TGCGCCAGCAGCCAAGATATGTGGCGGACAGGACTGAACACTGAAGCTTTCTTT
TRBJ1-1,NA,NA,TRBV10-1,CASRQDKTNTEAFF,TGCGCCAGCAGACAGGACAAAACGAACACTGAAGCTTTCTTT
TRBJ2-1,NA,TRBD1,TRBV27,CASRDRDYEQFF,TGTGCCAGCCGGGACAGGGATTATGAGCAGTTCTTC
TRBJ1-5,NA,NA,TRBV7-9,CASSLDLKPQHF,TGTGCCAGCAGCTTAGATCTCAAACCCCAGCATTTT
TRBJ1-2,NA,NA,TRBV13,CASSLLYQKKNYGYTF,TGTGCCAGCAGCTTATTGTACCAGAAGAAAAACTATGGCTACACCTTC
TRBJ1-2,NA,NA,TRBV19,CASSIGGALNYGYTF,TGTGCCAGTAGTATAGGGGGCGCCCTTAACTATGGCTACACCTTC
TRBJ2-1,NA,NA,TRBV28,CASSLQGPRDEQFF,TGTGCCAGCAGTTTACAAGGGCCCCGGGATGAGCAGTTCTTC
TRBJ1-3,NA,NA,TRBV13,CASSSLGNSGNTIYF,TGTGCCAGCAGCTCGTTGGGTAACTCTGGAAACACCATATATTTT
TRBJ2-5,NA,NA,TRBV30,CALYVGAQYF,TGTGCCTTATATGTGGGGGCCCAGTACTTC
TRBJ2-5,NA,TRBD1,TRBV5-1,CANRGTQYF,TGCGCCAACAGGGGGACCCAGTACTTC
TRBJ2-3,NA,TRBD2,TRBV18,CASCPTSGVADTQYF,TGTGCCAGCTGCCCGACTAGCGGGGTTGCAGATACGCAGTATTTT
TRBJ2-5,NA,TRBD2,TRBV5-1,CASSSGLAGQETQYF,TGCGCCAGCAGTTCGGGACTAGCGGGTCAAGAGACCCAGTACTTC
TRBJ1-1,NA,TRBD1,TRBV27,CASSLRQGNTEAFF,TGTGCCAGCAGTTTACGACAGGGGAACACTGAAGCTTTCTTT
TRBJ1-2,few,TRBD1,TRBV29-1,CSVEAGGAIGYTF,TGCAGCGTTGAAGCAGGGGGCGCGATCGGCTACACCTTC
TRBJ1-2,few,NA,TRBV5-4,CASSLVGVMGGYTF,TGTGCCAGCAGCTTGGTTGGGGTTATGGGAGGCTACACCTTC
TRBJ1-2,NA,NA,TRBV10-2,CATPPRAGRNYGYTF,TGCGCCACCCCCCCCCGGGCAGGCAGAAACTATGGCTACACCTTC
TRBJ1-1,NA,NA,TRBV7-2,CARSEGDLTAEAFF,TGTGCCAGATCAGAGGGTGACCTTACCGCTGAAGCTTTCTTT
TRBJ2-1,NA,NA,TRBV6-1,CASSGNPGTYNEQFF,TGTGCCAGTAGTGGGAACCCCGGGACCTACAATGAGCAGTTCTTC
TRBJ2-7,NA,NA,TRBV5-1,CASSPRVEGPSYEQYF,TGCGCCAGCAGCCCCCGGGTGGAGGGTCCTTCCTACGAGCAGTACTTC
TRBJ1-2,NA,TRBD1,TRBV7-9,CASSLAPGQANYGYTF,TGTGCCAGCAGCTTAGCTCCCGGACAGGCAAACTATGGCTACACCTTC
TRBJ1-2,NA,NA,TRBV5-1,CASTLAIGAGGYTF,TGCGCCAGCACCCTAGCTATAGGGGCCGGAGGCTACACCTTC
TRBJ2-3,NA,TRBD2,TRBV5-1,CASSTPGLAGAGTDTQYF,TGCGCCAGCAGCACACCGGGACTAGCGGGGGCTGGCACAGATACGCAGTATTTT
TRBJ1-5,NA,TRBD1,TRBV18,CASSPGQGAFNNQPQHF,TGTGCCAGCTCTCCGGGACAGGGGGCGTTTAACAATCAGCCCCAGCATTTT
TRBJ2-3,NA,NA,TRBV5-4,CASSLGPPTDTQYF,TGTGCCAGCAGCTTGGGACCGCCCACAGATACGCAGTATTTT
TRBJ2-3,once,NA,TRBV6-1,CASSAAGDTQYF,TGTGCCAGCAGTGCGGCAGGCGATACGCAGTATTTT
TRBJ1-5,NA,TRBD1,TRBV5-6,CASSQTGGSGNQPQHF,TGTGCCAGCAGCCAGACAGGGGGGTCAGGCAATCAGCCCCAGCATTTT
TRBJ1-5,NA,NA,TRBV6-1,CASSESFNQPQHF,TGTGCCAGCAGTGAGTCGTTCAATCAGCCCCAGCATTTT
TRBJ1-5,NA,NA,TRBV18,CASSPQGNNQPQHF,TGTGCCAGCTCACCACAGGGGAACAATCAGCCCCAGCATTTT
TRBJ1-1,NA,NA,TRBV4-1,CASSPNPIGRTEAFF,TGCGCCAGCAGCCCAAACCCGATCGGCAGGACTGAAGCTTTCTTT
TRBJ1-2,NA,TRBD1,TRBV2,CASSEAPFLGQRNYGYTF,TGTGCCAGCAGTGAAGCCCCTTTTCTGGGACAGCGAAACTATGGCTACACCTTC
TRBJ1-1,NA,TRBD1,TRBV5-4,CASSTRQGLNTEAFF,TGTGCCAGCAGCACCCGACAGGGGCTGAACACTGAAGCTTTCTTT
TRBJ2-7,NA,TRBD1,TRBV4-2,CASSPGTATSYEQYF,TGTGCCAGCAGCCCGGGGACAGCCACCTCCTACGAGCAGTACTTC
TRBJ2-3,once,NA,TRBV7-9,CASSHRVKGLDTQYF,TGTGCCAGCAGCCACAGAGTTAAGGGACTCGATACGCAGTATTTT
TRBJ2-3,few,NA,TRBV29-1,CSVFPPATDTQYF,TGCAGCGTTTTCCCGCCAGCCACAGATACGCAGTATTTT
TRBJ1-2,NA,TRBD1,TRBV7-2,CASSLGQGRNYGYTF,TGTGCCAGCAGCTTGGGACAGGGAAGAAACTATGGCTACACCTTC
TRBJ1-2,NA,TRBD1,TRBV6-6,CASRSPQGARDGYTF,TGTGCCAGCAGAAGTCCGCAGGGGGCTCGGGATGGCTACACCTTC
TRBJ1-1,NA,NA,TRBV2,CASSVLGQGTEAFF,TGTGCCAGCAGTGTTTTAGGACAAGGCACTGAAGCTTTCTTT
TRBJ1-5,few,TRBD1,TRBV6-1,CASRRTGDRSNF,TGTGCCAGCAGGCGCACTGGGGACAGGAGCAATTTT
TRBJ1-2,NA,NA,TRBV2,CASSPSDYGYTF,TGTGCCAGCAGTCCCAGTGACTATGGCTACACCTTC
TRBJ2-5,NA,TRBD1,TRBV9,CASSSRDREGTQYF,TGTGCCAGCAGCTCCAGAGACAGGGAAGGGACCCAGTACTTC
TRBJ2-1,NA,NA,TRBV18,CASSMERAGYNEQFF,TGTGCCAGCTCGATGGAGAGGGCCGGATACAATGAGCAGTTCTTC
TRBJ1-5,NA,NA,TRBV7-8,CASLPGNQPQHF,TGTGCCAGCCTCCCCGGCAATCAGCCCCAGCATTTT
TRBJ2-3,NA,NA,TRBV13,CASSLVKFRGREDTQYF,TGTGCCAGCAGCTTAGTTAAGTTTCGAGGGCGCGAAGATACGCAGTATTTT
TRBJ2-7,NA,TRBD1,TRBV6-1,CASEKGQSSYEQYF,TGTGCCAGCGAGAAGGGACAGTCGTCCTACGAGCAGTACTTC
TRBJ1-3,NA,NA,TRBV7-6,CASSRDIFSGNTIYF,TGTGCCAGCAGCCGGGACATTTTCTCTGGAAACACCATATATTTT
TRBJ2-1,NA,NA,TRBV28,CASSFSRRFSNEQFF,TGTGCCAGCAGTTTCTCCCGTCGGTTCTCCAATGAGCAGTTCTTC
TRBJ2-7,NA,NA,TRBV6-1,CASSEAGDIYEQYF,TGTGCCAGCAGTGAAGCTGGGGACATTTACGAGCAGTACTTC
TRBJ1-1,once,NA,TRBV9,CASSVESYTEAFF,TGTGCCAGCAGCGTAGAGAGTTACACTGAAGCTTTCTTT
TRBJ1-5,NA,TRBD1,TRBV6-1,CASRGQGSQPQHF,TGTGCCAGCAGAGGACAGGGCTCTCAGCCCCAGCATTTT